This entry features one T cell receptor (beta chain) sequence. What it binds is unknown. Repertoires were generated with immunoSEQ multiplex PCR, while TCRdb's copy carries only in-frame clones and drops some. The repertoire includes about 240,000 clones, 70% to 90% of them detected once, and roughly 1.2% sits in the top ten. The V segment lost 5 bases and the J segment 8 bases; nucleotides outside the gene matches: 7. CDR3 length: 15 residues. Per the germline V gene, CDR1 is MDHEN and CDR2 is SYDVKM. This record comes from a study of cytomegalovirus exposure and HLA in healthy donors. Study-wide results and caveats: Using the classifier, cytomegalovirus status was reportedly diagnosed with high specificity and sensitivity.

Sequenced sample: PBMCs. This sequence was found in a woman in her twenties or thirties in good health and CMV-seropositive. The chain employs TRBV28 and TRBJ2-1; 12 nucleotides match TRBD2. CDR3 amino acids: CASSPLAGGPDEQFF. CDR3 bases: TGTGCCAGCAGTCCCCTAGCGGGAGGGCCCGATGAGCAGTTCTTC.